This is a list of T cell receptor beta chains from one sample in a study of blood T cell repertoires in COVID-19. Some clones are missing from TCRdb's copy, which holds only in-frame ones; the method was immunoSEQ multiplex PCR. In the table there are around 190,000 clones, over 75% of which are singletons. The material sequenced was peripheral blood. These receptors were taken from a middle-aged man with COVID-19, enrolled during active disease. Each CDR3 is given with its conserved first and last residue. D genes are given only for firm matches. Some rows have no size entry. The others give once, few or many, or a class for an expanded clone.

v_call cdr3_length clone_size d_call cdr3_aa
TRBV3-1/TRBV3-2 14 - TRBD1 CASGSGDRGETQYF
TRBV6-5 15 few TRBD2 CASSGTSGSQDTQYF
TRBV28 13 - TRBD1 CASSGQGNQPQHF
TRBV10-3 16 - TRBD1 CAISPPDRRLNYGYTF
TRBV9 14 - TRBD2 CASSVIAGADTQYF
TRBV5-6 16 - - CASSPMGGADTGELFF
TRBV5-1 15 once - CASSLGAGLWNEQFF
TRBV5-1 11 - - CASSHQETQYF
TRBV6-5 13 - - CASSYEGNTEAFF
TRBV2 20 - TRBD2 CASRGTAGTSGRSNTGELFF
TRBV3-1/TRBV3-2 15 once - CASSQGGVAKNIQYF
TRBV19 14 once TRBD1 CASSQGQILYEQYF
TRBV3-1/TRBV3-2 14 - - CASSTRALTGELFF
TRBV11-2 11 - - CASSSTYEQYF
TRBV6-5 14 - - CASKGLTSTDTQYF
TRBV2 15 - - CASSQTTGSYNEQFF
TRBV12-3/TRBV12-4 13 - - CASSIRVNYGYTF
TRBV7-6 15 - TRBD1 CASSPGQQWVHEQYF
TRBV19 15 - - CASTPPGTFTDTQYF
TRBV5-1 15 - TRBD1 CASSEGQGMNTEAFF
TRBV6-5 14 - - CASNQDRMNTEAFF
TRBV5-1 16 - TRBD1 CASSLGGTGDTGELFF
TRBV3-1/TRBV3-2 16 - TRBD2 CASSQDGAGVGETQYF
TRBV27 13 - - CASRWATNTEAFF
TRBV28 15 - - CASSATSGGHYGYTF
TRBV12-5 16 few TRBD2 CASGPAYSGITDTQYF
TRBV4-3 15 - TRBD1 CASSQEARGNYGYTF
TRBV6-5 13 - - CASRVRENTEAFF
TRBV5-6 15 - TRBD2 CASSASGLAVREQFF
TRBV6-5 12 - - CASSSGQETQYF
TRBV4-1 18 - TRBD1 CASSQVGGQGAPGNTIYF
TRBV6-1 15 - - CASSDPTSSVYGYTF